This T cell receptor (beta chain) was recovered during a study of T cells in Graves' hyperthyroidism and ophthalmopathy. Regions amplified from RNA transcripts were the TCR beta CDR3 regions. The HTBI primer set was used in a first-round RT-PCR of the TCR CDR3. TCRdb used MiXCR to reprocess the multiplex PCR reads, holding one entry per CDR3 protein. Found here are roughly 640,000 distinct CDR3 sequences, roughly a sixth of them singletons; the top ten hold under 3.5%. Ten or more counts support this clonotype. The germline V gene has CDR1 MGHRA and CDR2 YSYEKL. The CDR3 has 16 residues. The V gene lost 2 bases and the J gene lost 11 bases, with 21 bases spanning the gap.

Material for sequencing was blood. The genes are TRBV4-1 and TRBJ1-4; D gene ambiguous. The TCR comes from a woman between 40 and 55 years old with Graves' ophthalmopathy. The CDR3 DNA follows: TGCGCCAGCAGCCAACCGGAAAGAAGGAATGATGGGAAACTGTTTTTT. Its translation: CASSQPERRNDGKLFF.